This TCR beta chain was recorded in a study of Graves' ophthalmopathy and Graves' hyperthyroidism (dated by TCRdb to the late 2010s). For the wider study: Peripheral blood was collected at initial diagnosis, before any treatment. A discovery set of 95 to 100 patients (roughly 41 ophthalmopathy, 57 stable hyperthyroidism) was enrolled to explore V-J signatures distinguishing ophthalmopathy from hyperthyroidism. The 100 discovery patients were randomly split 7:3 into training and test sets. In roughly 6 hyperthyroidism patients, T-cell repertoires of thyroid tissue and blood were compared. To tell Graves' ophthalmopathy apart from Graves' hyperthyroidism, and to predict which patients would progress to ophthalmopathy, the study relied on TCR beta repertoire signatures. In total, 135 blood samples were TCR-sequenced: fewer than 50 ophthalmopathy, about 75 hyperthyroidism and some 17 hyperthyroidism-to-ophthalmopathy patients. For independent validation, a separate cohort was made up of 18 hyperthyroidism patients plus 17 patients who later progressed from hyperthyroidism to ophthalmopathy. After sampling, hyperthyroidism patients received methimazole starting at 30 mg daily, and ophthalmopathy patients received high-dose intravenous methylprednisolone. General conclusions and limits of the study: Most expanded thyroid clonotypes with a frequency above 0.001 also appeared in blood, which suggests that blood repertoires may reflect the immune response in the thyroid. Sample size was not statistically predetermined, and group allocation was not concealed from the investigators. In cross-validation, the 13-signature model distinguished ophthalmopathy from stable hyperthyroidism with 85% to 90% sensitivity and approximately 81% specificity, and in the test set the corresponding values were approximately 80% and 75%. In validation, the model predicted ophthalmopathy progression with about 71% sensitivity and 72.22% specificity; 12 predicted patients were CT-confirmed with GO in a median of approximately 6.5 months.

The ophthalmopathy patients had moderately to severely active disease, with a Clinical Activity Score of 3 or higher, a NOSPECS grade of 4 or higher, and a disease duration of less than 3 months. Anyone with other autoimmune diseases, uncontrolled infections, pregnancy or lactation was excluded from the study. Clinical symptoms, serum thyroxine, TRAb, thyroid ultrasound and orbital computed tomography formed the basis of the diagnosis. Ficoll-Paque density gradient centrifugation was used to isolate PBMCs from 8.5 to 10 ml of fresh peripheral blood. Trizol reagent was used to extract the total RNA, and its quality was then checked on an Agilent 2100 Bioanalyzer. This clonotype has ten or more counts. There is no known antigen for this receptor. Base-call qualities are not available, and no considerably larger clone is one nucleotide away. TCR beta CDR3 regions were amplified from RNA transcripts for repertoire sequencing. HTBI primers and the Qiagen OneStep RT-PCR kit were used in a first-round RT-PCR, which was followed by a second-round multiplex PCR, size selection and purification. The libraries underwent paired-end sequencing with 100 bp reads on an Illumina HiSeq2000. As for how the authors treated the data: SOAPnuke was used for read processing, and reads with adapters, uncalled bases, a mean Phred below 15, or no exact constant-primer or identifier match were discarded. COPE v1.2.5 was used to merge high-quality paired reads. Clonotypes were defined as unique nucleotide sequences and were aligned to IMGT TRB V, D and J references using MiTCR v1.1. Analysis was restricted to V-J combinations with a frequency above 0.0001, which covered 99% to 99.2% of repertoires. A TCR clonal expansion and chaos score per V-J combination was defined as the ratio of F50 clonal expansion to chaos observed in the TCRdist matrix. Welch's t-statistics and random forest were used to narrow the features down to around twelve V-J combinations, which were then fed into a naive Bayes classifier. Thyroid-blood repertoire similarity was quantified with the Morisita-Horn index. TCRdb's own reprocessing of the public reads used fastp at Q25 and MiXCR and kept productive beta chains. Rows with a matching CDR3 protein are joined into one entry that keeps the most common DNA and genes. TCRdb, not the original authors, processed these V and J calls. The sample table lists a few hundred thousand distinct CDR3 sequences, around a fifth of them with a count of one. In total, the top ten clones hold around two fifths of the sample.

The sample consisted of peripheral blood. The receptor comes from a woman in her fifties or sixties with Graves' ophthalmopathy. Donor details come from another sample of the same person, matched by shared clones.

The CDR3 region reads CASSGGRASLGEQYF. DNA sequence: TGTGCCAGCAGTGGCGGGAGGGCCAGTCTCGGGGAGCAGTACTTC. The V and J genes are TRBV11-2 and TRBJ2-7, with 9 bases in between that match TRBD2. CDR1 and CDR2 (SGHAT, FQNNGV) derive from the germline V gene. The CDR3 starts with the cysteine, ends with the phenylalanine, and has 15 residues. Only the CDR3 DNA is retained, 45 bases long and in frame from the first base. Trimming accounts for 6 bases at V and 7 bases at J, while the number of junction bases matched to no gene is 13.